These 19 T cell receptor beta chains were all obtained from the same sample, sequenced in a study of CD8 T cells in Susac syndrome. Random hexamers served to reverse transcribe roughly 0.45 to 1 ug RNA. TCRdb ran MiXCR on the immunoSEQ multiplex PCR reads and lists one entry per CDR3 protein. Here the sample spans tens of thousands of distinct CDR3 sequences, about 92% being singletons. The sequencing sample was made of CD8+ T cells from PBMCs. The receptors were gathered from a human donor in good health.

The genes are TRBV19 and TRBJ2-1, with TRBD2 identical over 8 bases. CDR1 is LNHDA, CDR2 SQIVND, per germline (reference sequence). The CDR3 contains 15 residues. J lost 4 bases, V lost 8 bases, and 10 bases had no gene match. This chain's CDR3 is CASSETSVGYNEQFF. The CDR3 DNA is TGTGCCAGTTCCGAGACTAGCGTCGGTTACAATGAGCAGTTCTTC.

This clonotype was found once. This chain links TRBV7-6 with TRBJ1-4; tentative D call: TRBD1 (6 bases). Germline V lookup: CDR1 SGHVS, CDR2 FNYEAQ. The V and J ends lost 1 base and 3 bases respectively, with 9 bases between them. The CDR3 extends over 15 amino acids. This CDR3 reads CASSLGGGPNEKLFF. CDR3 coding DNA: TGTGCCAGCAGCTTAGGAGGGGGGCCTAATGAAAAACTGTTTTTT.

This clonotype was seen a handful of times. This CDR3 is CASGANQPQHF. DNA for the CDR3: TGTGCCAGCGGGGCCAATCAGCCCCAGCATTTT. V is TRBV6-2 or TRBV6-3 and J is TRBJ1-5; a possible D gene is TRBD1 (5 bases). The CDR3 sequence is 11 residues long. The germline V gene encodes CDR1 MNHEY and CDR2 SVGEGT. Trimming removed 8 bases at V and 3 bases at J, with 5 bases between.

V gene TRBV5-8 combines with J gene TRBJ2-6, with TRBD1 matching 7 bases. The CDR3 contains 19 residues. In germline, CDR1 is SGHTS, CDR2 YDEGEE. V lost 5 bases, J lost 3 bases, and 17 bases stayed unmatched. Written as DNA, the CDR3 is TGTGCCAGCAGACCGCCGGACAGGCGTGTAGGAGTTGGGGCCAACGTCCTGACTTTC. Its translation is CASRPPDRRVGVGANVLTF.

This clonotype was detected only once. V usage is TRBV6-5 and J usage is TRBJ1-2, with D maybe TRBD1 (5 bases). V shed 2 bases and J shed 0 bases, with 10 bases lying between them. The CDR3 contains 15 residues. Germline values: CDR1 MNHEY, CDR2 SVGAGI. The CDR3 spells CASSYGGGANYGYTF. As DNA, the CDR3 is TGTGCCAGCAGTTACGGGGGGGGAGCTAACTATGGCTACACCTTC.

The rearrangement uses TRBV27 and TRBJ2-7; TRBD2 matches at 11 bases. This CDR3 has 14 residues. In germline, CDR1 is MNHEY, CDR2 SMNVEV (reference sequence). Germline trimming cut 6 bases from V and 4 bases from J; bases unmatched to any gene: 5. CDR3: CASRSSGGRYEQYF. CDR3 sequence (DNA): TGTGCCAGCAGGTCTAGCGGGGGGCGGTACGAGCAGTACTTC.

The gene calls are TRBV20-1 and TRBJ2-7; D might be TRBD1 (6 bases). CDR3 length: 15 residues. Trimming removed 2 bases at V and 1 base at J, with 15 bases between. Looked up from germline, CDR1 is DFQATT and CDR2 is SNEGSKA (reference sequence). Here the CDR3 reads CSARSFGQTSYEQYF. As DNA, the CDR3 is TGCAGTGCTAGATCCTTCGGACAGACTTCCTACGAGCAGTACTTC.

Only a few counts were recorded for this clonotype. Its ends do not fully match the called genes, so a read error is possible. J is TRBJ2-1 and V is TRBV6-2 or TRBV6-3, with D possibly TRBD1 on 7 matching bases. This CDR3 contains 15 residues. From germline, CDR1 is MNHEY and CDR2 SVGEGT. This CDR3 reads CASSYRAGQYNEQLF. Written as DNA, the CDR3 is TGTGCCAGCAGTTACAGGGCGGGACAGTACAATGAGCAGCTCTTC.

The rearrangement links TRBV9 to TRBJ2-1; D is unresolved. Germline V gene sequence: CDR1 SGDLS, CDR2 YYNGEE. This CDR3 comprises 12 residues. V was trimmed by 0 bases and J by 4 bases, leaving 2 bases between them. The CDR3 region is CASSVGYNEQFF. The CDR3 nucleotides are TGTGCCAGCAGCGTAGGATACAATGAGCAGTTCTTC.

The V gene is TRBV19, the J gene TRBJ2-7; TRBD1 agrees at 10 bases. V shed 6 bases, J shed 5 bases, and the junction held 7 bases outside the gene matches. CDR1 is LNHDA, CDR2 SQIVND, per germline (reference sequence). CDR3 length: 14 residues. The CDR3 DNA is TGTGCCAGTAGCTTTGACAGGGGGCGCGACGAGCAGTACTTC. Translating it yields CASSFDRGRDEQYF. The full variable domain, rest sourced from reference TRBV19 and TRBJ2-7, is DGGITQSPKYLFRKEGQNVTLSCEQNLNHDAMYWYRQDPGQGLRLIYYSQIVNDFQKGDIAEGYSVSREKKESFPLTVTSAQKNPTAFYLCASSFDRGRDEQYFGPGTRLTVT.

This chain uses TRBV6-2 or TRBV6-3 with TRBJ2-7; no definite D call. Germline V gene sequence: CDR1 MNHEY, CDR2 SVGEGT. There are 13 residues in the CDR3. V gave up 2 bases and J gave up 6 bases, with 11 bases separating them. The CDR3 DNA is TGTGCCAGCAGTTACGGCAGGTTATCCGAGCAGTACTTC. Protein: CASSYGRLSEQYF.

The chain recombines TRBV6-5 with TRBJ2-1; D may correspond to TRBD1 or TRBD2 (5 bases each). With 0 bases removed from V and 9 bases from J, the gap between germline ends came to 9 bases. This CDR3 has 13 amino acids. Looked up from germline, CDR1 is MNHEY and CDR2 is SVGAGI. The CDR3 protein is CASSYSYGGEQFF. Here the CDR3 DNA reads TGTGCCAGCAGTTACTCGTATGGGGGTGAGCAGTTCTTC.

The chain is built from TRBV4-1 and TRBJ1-3; D remains unclear. Trimming pared 0 bases from V and 0 bases from J, leaving 15 bases between. Germline V gives CDR1 MGHRA, CDR2 YSYEKL. This CDR3 has 18 residues. CDR3 loop: CASSQEPRADSSGNTIYF. CDR3 DNA: TGCGCCAGCAGCCAAGAGCCCCGGGCCGATTCCTCTGGAAACACCATATATTTT.

This rearrangement joins TRBV12-3 or TRBV12-4 to TRBJ2-5; a weak D match, TRBD1 (6 bases). V dropped 1 base and J dropped 2 bases, with 8 bases sitting between them. The CDR3 has 14 amino acids. The CDR3 protein is CASSLGDTQETQYF. CDR3 in DNA: TGTGCCAGCAGTTTAGGGGACACTCAAGAGACCCAGTACTTC.

V and J are TRBV27 and TRBJ2-2, with D unclear. The V and J ends lost 2 bases and 0 bases respectively, with 7 bases between them. The germline V gene has CDR1 MNHEY and CDR2 SMNVEV (reference sequence). The CDR3 runs to 15 residues. In nucleotides, the CDR3 is TGTGCCAGCAGTTTAGGCGGAGCGAACACCGGGGAGCTGTTTTTT. Protein sequence: CASSLGGANTGELFF.

The J gene is TRBJ1-1, the V gene TRBV25-1, with D tentatively TRBD1 (6 bases). Per the germline V gene, CDR1 is MGHDK and CDR2 is SYGVNS. The CDR3 has 14 residues. V gave up 4 bases and J gave up 4 bases, with 13 bases separating them. DNA for the CDR3: TGTGCCAGCAGTGTTACAGGGTCGAGCACTGAAGCTTTCTTT. It codes for CASSVTGSSTEAFF.

J is TRBJ2-2 and V is TRBV11-3; D possibly corresponds to TRBD2 (5 bases). Looked up from germline, CDR1 is SGHNT and CDR2 is YENEEA. This CDR3 comprises 14 residues. V lost 3 bases, J lost 2 bases, and 7 bases lay in between. CDR3 bases: TGTGCCAGCAGCTTCGGACTTAACACCGGGGAGCTGTTTTTT. This gives the protein CASSFGLNTGELFF.

This chain uses TRBV6-5 with TRBJ1-2; perhaps TRBD1 as D (5 bases). This CDR3 contains 14 residues. Trimming removed 0 bases from V and 5 bases from J, with 10 bases in between. The germline CDR1 and CDR2 sequences are MNHEY and SVGAGI. The CDR3: CASSYSMGDYGYTF. The CDR3 nucleotides are TGTGCCAGCAGTTACTCGATGGGGGATTATGGCTACACCTTC.

The chain carries TRBV27 and TRBJ2-1; possible D gene TRBD1, 5 bases. CDR3 size: 16 residues. CDR1 and CDR2 from the germline V gene are MNHEY and SMNVEV (reference sequence). V dropped 4 bases and J dropped 3 bases, with 16 bases sitting between them. CDR3 loop: CASSYGSGMYYNEQFF. In DNA, the CDR3 is TGTGCCAGCAGTTACGGCTCAGGGATGTACTACAATGAGCAGTTCTTC.